This TCR beta chain comes out of a study of early T cells in non-severe SARS-CoV-2 infection. As for the study in general: Bulk RNA from unsorted whole blood was sequenced; chains were unpaired.

The junction had 6 bases not matched to a gene; V was cut back by 5 bases and J by 6 bases. In germline, CDR1 is SGHAT, CDR2 FQNNGV. The CDR3 runs to 14 residues. Notes on the study in general: Matches to VDJdb favored anti-spike CD8 responses and missed private and CD4 specificities.

This clonotype was detected many times. The antigen remains undetermined. Researchers attached unique molecular identifiers to individual cDNA molecules. TCRdb used MiXCR to reprocess the 5' RACE reads, holding one entry per CDR3 protein. The sample yields approximately 29,000 distinct CDR3 sequences, approximately 5.3% seen once. The TCR originated in an adult who was a healthcare worker with PCR-confirmed SARS-CoV-2 infection or an uninfected control (not recorded which). The chain combines TRBV11-2 with TRBJ2-4, with 8 bases matching TRBD1. Sequencing input: whole blood. For the CDR3, the DNA is TGTGCCAGCAGCCGACTGACAGGGGTAAACATTCAGTACTTC. Residues: CASSRLTGVNIQYF.